The clone carrying this T cell receptor (delta chain) was picked up a small number of times. Its antigen is undetermined. TCRdb records a much larger clone's protein for this DNA, with a difference at residue 4 that likely arises from a read error; the protein given is the translation of the DNA. The germline V and J ends were trimmed by 5 bases and 0 bases, with 21 bases remaining between them. From germline, CDR1 is GEAIGNYY and CDR2 EKD. CDR3 length: 17 amino acids. This sample is drawn from a study of γδ T cells in repeated Plasmodium falciparum infection. Overall study context: Donors had four controlled P. falciparum NF54 infections over roughly 640 days. Each infection was followed by sampling at 21 days, plus baseline and some pre-infection draws.

Sequencing covered both gamma and delta TCR chains per sample. TCRdb reapplied CATT to the multiplex PCR reads. Here the sample spans 80,000 to 95,000 delta-chain clones, under 1.5% being singletons. Bulk repertoires came from Vgamma9/Vdelta2+ or Vdelta2-negative gammadelta T cells flow-sorted from PBMC. Findings and limits, study-wide: The Malian cohort came from a small rural village of predominantly one ethnic group.

Sample: gamma-delta T cells from blood. The chain carries TRDV2 and TRDJ1, with D perhaps TRDD3 (6 bases). The J gene was missing in TCRdb and was found by matching the end of the DNA to germline. This receptor was taken from a pool of human donors (malaria-infected and uninfected, not separated). The CDR3 sequence: CACGPLQRGSHTDKLIF. The CDR3 DNA sequence: TGTGCCTGTGGCCCCCTTCAGCGGGGGAGTCACACCGATAAACTCATCTTT.